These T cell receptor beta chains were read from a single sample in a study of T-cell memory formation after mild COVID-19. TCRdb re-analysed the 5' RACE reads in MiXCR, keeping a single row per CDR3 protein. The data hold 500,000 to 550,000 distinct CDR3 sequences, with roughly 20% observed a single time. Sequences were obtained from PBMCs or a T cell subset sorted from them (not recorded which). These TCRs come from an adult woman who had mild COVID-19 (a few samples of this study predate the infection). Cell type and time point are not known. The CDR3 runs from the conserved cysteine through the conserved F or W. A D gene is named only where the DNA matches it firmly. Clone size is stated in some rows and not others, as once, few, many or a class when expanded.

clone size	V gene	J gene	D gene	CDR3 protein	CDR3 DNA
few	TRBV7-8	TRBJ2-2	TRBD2	CASRGGVETGELFF	TGTGCCAGCAGGGGAGGGGTGGAGACCGGGGAGCTGTTTTTT
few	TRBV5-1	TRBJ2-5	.	CASSEHPGKAQETQYF	TGCGCCAGCAGCGAGCACCCGGGGAAAGCCCAAGAGACCCAGTACTTC
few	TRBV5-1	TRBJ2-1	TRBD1	CASSWDRSLYNEQFF	TGCGCCAGCAGCTGGGACAGGAGCCTTTACAATGAGCAGTTCTTC
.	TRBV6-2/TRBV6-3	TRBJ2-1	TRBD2	CASSYQLAGGYNEQFF	TGTGCCAGCAGTTATCAACTAGCGGGAGGGTACAATGAGCAGTTCTTC
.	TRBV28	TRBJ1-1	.	CASSLRGQPGMWNTEAFF	TGTGCCAGCAGTTTAAGGGGACAACCAGGGATGTGGAACACTGAAGCTTTCTTT
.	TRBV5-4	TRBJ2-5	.	CASSSSRTDQETQYF	TGTGCCAGCAGCTCCTCACGGACGGACCAAGAGACCCAGTACTTC
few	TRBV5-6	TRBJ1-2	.	CASSLSGSGYGYTF	TGTGCCAGCAGCTTGAGTGGGTCCGGCTATGGCTACACCTTC
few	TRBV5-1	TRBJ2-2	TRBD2	CASSSGRGGPGELFF	TGCGCCAGCAGCTCCGGACGGGGGGGTCCCGGGGAGCTGTTTTTT
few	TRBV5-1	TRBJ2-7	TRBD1	CASSLGTGNSYEQYF	TGCGCCAGCAGCTTGGGGACAGGCAATTCCTACGAGCAGTACTTC
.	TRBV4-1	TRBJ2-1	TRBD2	CASSVRGGGRASNSEQFF	TGCGCCAGCAGCGTTAGAGGTGGCGGGAGAGCGAGTAATAGTGAGCAGTTCTTC
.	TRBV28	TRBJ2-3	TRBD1	CASSRGTGPSTDTQYF	TGTGCCAGCAGTCGAGGGACAGGGCCTAGCACAGATACGCAGTATTTT
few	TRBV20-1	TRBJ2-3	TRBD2	CSAPSGIDTQYF	TGCAGTGCCCCTAGCGGAATTGATACGCAGTATTTT
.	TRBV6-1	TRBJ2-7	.	CASSDWRAGIYEQYF	TGTGCCAGCAGTGATTGGCGGGCAGGGATTTACGAGCAGTACTTC
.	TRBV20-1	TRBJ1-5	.	CSALGGGAWGNQPQHF	TGCAGTGCGCTGGGCGGTGGGGCCTGGGGCAATCAGCCCCAGCATTTT
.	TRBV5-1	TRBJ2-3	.	CASSDSRTDTQYF	TGCGCCAGCAGTGATAGCCGCACAGATACGCAGTATTTT
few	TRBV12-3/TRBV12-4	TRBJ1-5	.	CASREGHQPQHF	TGTGCCAGCAGGGAGGGTCATCAGCCCCAGCATTTT
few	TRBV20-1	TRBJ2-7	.	CSARDSSLGGTFYEQYF	TGCAGTGCTAGAGATTCATCTCTGGGCGGGACCTTCTACGAGCAGTACTTC
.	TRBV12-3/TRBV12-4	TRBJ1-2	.	CASSPSALRLHYGYTF	TGTGCCAGCAGCCCGTCGGCCCTAAGGCTCCACTATGGCTACACCTTC
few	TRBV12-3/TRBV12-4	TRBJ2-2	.	CASTVIKVNTGELFF	TGTGCCAGCACCGTCATAAAGGTGAACACCGGGGAGCTGTTTTTT
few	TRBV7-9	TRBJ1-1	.	CASSFMAANTEAFF	TGTGCCAGCAGCTTCATGGCGGCCAACACTGAAGCTTTCTTT
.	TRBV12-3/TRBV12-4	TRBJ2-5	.	CASSPTAYQETQYF	TGTGCCAGCAGCCCCACAGCGTACCAAGAGACCCAGTACTTC
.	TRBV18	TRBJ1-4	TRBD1	CASGQGINEKLFF	TGTGCCAGCGGACAGGGGATCAATGAAAAACTGTTTTTT
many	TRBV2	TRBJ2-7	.	CASSIVVAYEQYF	TGTGCCAGCAGTATTGTGGTGGCCTACGAGCAGTACTTC
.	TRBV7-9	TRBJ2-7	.	CASSTEGAEGEQYF	TGTGCCAGCAGCACCGAGGGGGCGGAGGGCGAGCAGTACTTC
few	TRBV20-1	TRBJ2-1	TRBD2	CSARVAGDSYNEQFF	TGCAGTGCTAGAGTGGCGGGGGACTCGTACAATGAGCAGTTCTTC
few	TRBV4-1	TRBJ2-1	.	CASSQEWAGTNNEQFF	TGCGCCAGCAGCCAAGAGTGGGCGGGGACGAACAATGAGCAGTTCTTC
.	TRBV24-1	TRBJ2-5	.	CATSDWIGETQYF	TGTGCCACCAGTGATTGGATTGGGGAGACCCAGTACTTC
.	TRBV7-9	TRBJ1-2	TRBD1	CASSTSGQDINYGYTF	TGTGCCAGCAGTACCTCGGGACAGGATATAAACTATGGCTACACCTTC
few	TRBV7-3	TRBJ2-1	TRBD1	CASSSPGQGANEQFF	TGTGCCAGCAGCTCACCGGGACAGGGGGCGAATGAGCAGTTCTTC
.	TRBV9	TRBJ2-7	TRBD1	CASSLDRRDRGYEQYF	TGTGCCAGCAGCCTAGACCGCCGGGACAGGGGATACGAGCAGTACTTC
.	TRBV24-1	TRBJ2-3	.	CATSDPRLVADTQYF	TGTGCCACCAGTGACCCTAGGTTAGTGGCAGATACGCAGTATTTT
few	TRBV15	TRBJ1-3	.	CATSRNLASGNTIYF	TGTGCCACCAGCAGAAATCTCGCATCTGGAAACACCATATATTTT
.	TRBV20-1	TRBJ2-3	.	CSARDRRAYSTDTQYF	TGCAGTGCTAGAGATCGACGGGCCTATAGCACAGATACGCAGTATTTT
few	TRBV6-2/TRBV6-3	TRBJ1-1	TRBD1	CASSQTGPGAEAFF	TGTGCCAGCAGTCAGACAGGGCCCGGTGCTGAAGCTTTCTTT
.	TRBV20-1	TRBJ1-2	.	CSAREWAGDNYGYTF	TGCAGTGCTAGAGAATGGGCCGGGGATAACTATGGCTACACCTTC
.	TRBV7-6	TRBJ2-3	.	CASSLGSGHSTDTQYF	TGTGCCAGCAGCTTAGGTAGCGGCCATAGCACAGATACGCAGTATTTT
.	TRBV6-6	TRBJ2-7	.	CASSRSTLSYEQYF	TGTGCCAGCAGTCGATCGACACTTTCCTACGAGCAGTACTTC
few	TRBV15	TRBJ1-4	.	CATSRDRRRSNEKLFF	TGTGCCACCAGCAGAGATCGTCGACGGTCTAATGAAAAACTGTTTTTT
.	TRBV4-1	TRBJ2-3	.	CASSRLGYTQYF	TGCGCCAGCAGCCGGCTCGGGTATACGCAGTATTTT
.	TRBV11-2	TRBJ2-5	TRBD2	CASSLGGTSFPWRETQYF	TGTGCCAGCAGCTTAGGAGGGACTAGCTTTCCATGGCGGGAGACCCAGTACTTC
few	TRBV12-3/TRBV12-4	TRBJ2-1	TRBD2	CASSLGLAGVAYNEQFF	TGTGCCAGCAGTCTCGGACTAGCGGGAGTTGCCTACAATGAGCAGTTCTTC
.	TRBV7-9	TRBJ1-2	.	CASSPGQTDYGYTF	TGTGCCAGCAGCCCCGGACAGACGGACTATGGCTACACCTTC
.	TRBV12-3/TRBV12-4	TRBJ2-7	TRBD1	CASSSMWGTGSHEQYF	TGTGCCAGCAGTTCCATGTGGGGGACAGGGTCCCACGAGCAGTACTTC
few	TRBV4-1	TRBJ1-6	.	CASSQNGINNSPLHF	TGCGCCAGCAGCCAAAACGGGATTAATAATTCACCCCTCCACTTT
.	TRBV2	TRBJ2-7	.	CASSEENSGEQYF	TGTGCCAGCAGTGAAGAGAACTCGGGGGAGCAGTACTTC
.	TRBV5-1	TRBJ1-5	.	CASSLGKGSEPQHF	TGCGCCAGCAGCTTGGGTAAGGGATCTGAGCCCCAGCATTTT
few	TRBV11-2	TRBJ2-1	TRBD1	CASSLDRVSHNEQFF	TGTGCCAGCAGCCTAGACAGGGTGTCCCACAATGAGCAGTTCTTC